These T cell receptor beta chains were read from a single sample in a study of cytomegalovirus exposure and HLA in healthy donors. TCRdb's copy holds only in-frame clones and misses some; the assay was immunoSEQ multiplex PCR. The table has 150,000 to 200,000 clones, 65% to 90% seen once. Sequencing was done on a sample of PBMCs. The origin of the receptors is a man aged 50-60 years in good health and CMV-seropositive. CDR3s include the opening cysteine and the closing phenylalanine or tryptophan. Fields, in order: clone size, D gene, V gene, J gene, CDR3 protein. The D gene is left open where the match is weak. The size of a clone is reported for some rows only, either as once, few or many, or as a class for expanded clones.

.	TRBD1	TRBV7-2	TRBJ1-2	CVSSLGQGHGYTF
.	.	TRBV5-5	TRBJ1-4	CASSQGGAHEKLFF
.	TRBD1	TRBV18	TRBJ1-3	CASSPLQGYTEGNTIYF
.	TRBD1	TRBV4-1	TRBJ2-3	CASSQDGTGVTDTQYF
.	TRBD1	TRBV5-4	TRBJ1-2	CASSVQGNYGYTF
few	TRBD2	TRBV5-1	TRBJ2-2	CASSTGLAGVTGELFF
.	TRBD2	TRBV10-1	TRBJ2-1	CASSEAGNNEQFF
.	TRBD2	TRBV5-1	TRBJ2-5	CASSLGTSSQETQYF
few	TRBD2	TRBV11-2	TRBJ2-3	CASGLAGNIDTQYF
.	.	TRBV6-5	TRBJ1-1	CASKNRQNTEAFF
.	TRBD2	TRBV7-9	TRBJ2-3	CASSPRSGGALDTQYF
once	TRBD1	TRBV27	TRBJ2-6	CASAGGAFSGANVLTF
.	.	TRBV7-9	TRBJ2-3	CASSPQGPDTQYF
.	.	TRBV7-2	TRBJ2-7	CASSLRDSYYEQYF
.	.	TRBV6-6	TRBJ2-1	CASNREGLYEQFF
once	TRBD2	TRBV4-1	TRBJ2-3	CASSQDTGGGAADTQYF
.	TRBD1	TRBV2	TRBJ1-5	CASSPEGAVQPQHF
.	TRBD2	TRBV30	TRBJ2-5	CATRRGRGQETQYF
.	TRBD1	TRBV18	TRBJ2-4	CASSPLDRGVAKNIQYF
few	TRBD2	TRBV11-2	TRBJ2-3	CASSLRLSGGEADTQYF
.	TRBD1	TRBV2	TRBJ1-5	CASSRGQGVDQPQHF
.	.	TRBV6-5	TRBJ2-2	CASSLQGRISGELFF
few	.	TRBV6-6	TRBJ2-7	CASSYDRTYEQYF
.	.	TRBV6-5	TRBJ1-2	CASSYPVYF
.	.	TRBV7-7	TRBJ2-5	CASSLGLGIQETQYF
.	.	TRBV6-5	TRBJ1-4	CASRPGGNEKLFF
.	.	TRBV19	TRBJ1-2	CASSIAGKAAPPANYGYTF
.	.	TRBV6-1	TRBJ1-1	CASSEGRENTEAFF
.	TRBD2	TRBV5-4	TRBJ2-5	CASSHGGGGGSETQYF
few	TRBD1	TRBV27	TRBJ1-2	CASTTTGGAYGYTF
.	TRBD1	TRBV29-1	TRBJ2-7	CSVQGDSYEQYF
.	.	TRBV19	TRBJ2-7	CASSIADSNYEQYF
.	TRBD1	TRBV5-6	.	CASSLVTGYGEQYF
once	TRBD2	TRBV9	TRBJ2-3	CASSVTSGGATDTQYF
.	.	TRBV13	TRBJ1-2	CASSSYRAGYGYTF
few	.	TRBV7-9	TRBJ2-5	CASSPPLGEGQETQYF
.	.	TRBV11-3	TRBJ1-2	CASSSSGLYGYTF
.	.	TRBV6-1	TRBJ2-5	CASSLLDRKTQYF
.	.	TRBV27	TRBJ1-1	CASSPLRNTEAFF
.	TRBD2	TRBV6-5	TRBJ2-1	CASSYLDGGAYEQFF
.	TRBD1	TRBV7-2	TRBJ2-1	CASSRGQVRYNEQFF
once	TRBD1	TRBV27	TRBJ2-7	CASSDRGQTYEQYF